The 19 T cell receptor beta chains reported below all come from one sample, sequenced in a study of cytomegalovirus exposure and HLA in healthy donors. 60 Vbeta and 13 Jbeta primers were used in PCR. Libraries were prepared by immunoSEQ multiplex PCR; TCRdb keeps only in-frame clonotypes and omits some of them. This sample has approximately 150,000 clones; 80% occur once, and the top ten carry about a tenth. Material: PBMCs. These receptors came from a young man in good health and CMV-seropositive.

The chain links TRBV5-8 to TRBJ1-1; D not certain. CDR1 is SGHTS and CDR2 is YDEGEE in the germline V gene. The CDR3 consists of 17 residues. The ends were cut back, 0 bases at V and 0 bases at J, with 15 bases in the middle. DNA of the CDR3: TGTGCCAGCAGCTTGGTTGTTCGGCCAGCGATGAACACTGAAGCTTTCTTT. Protein product: CASSLVVRPAMNTEAFF.

The genes are TRBV4-1 and TRBJ2-7, with 10 bases aligning to TRBD1. Germline V CDR1 and CDR2: MGHRA, YSYEKL. Losses at the gene ends were 0 bases for V and 7 bases for J; bases not matched to a gene: 15. The CDR3 runs to 18 residues. CDR3 loop: CASSQEVTGGAWVAEQYF. CDR3 sequence (DNA): TGCGCCAGCAGCCAAGAGGTGACAGGGGGCGCTTGGGTAGCGGAGCAGTACTTC.

CDR3 sequence reads: CASSGGQGNVGNTIYF. The DNA of the CDR3 is TGTGCCAGCAGCGGCGGACAGGGGAACGTTGGAAACACCATATATTTT. V and J are TRBV7-9 and TRBJ1-3, with 9 nucleotides matching TRBD1. Germline V gives CDR1 SEHNR, CDR2 FQNEAQ (reference sequence). This CDR3 has 16 residues. J was trimmed by 3 bases and V by 5 bases; bases with no gene match: 8.

This clone appeared a few times. This chain joins TRBV7-2 and TRBJ2-7, with D unclear. The V gene lost 5 bases and the J gene lost 0 bases, with 20 bases spanning the gap. Per germline, CDR1 SGHTA and CDR2 FQGNSA. CDR3 size: 17 residues. The CDR3 nucleotides are TGTGCCAGCAGCACACCGGTAGAAGACATAAGCTCCTACGAGCAGTACTTC. It specifies CASSTPVEDISSYEQYF.

The J gene is TRBJ2-7, the V gene TRBV21-1; the table's D call TRBD1 went unverified against the DNA. TRBV21-1 is deemed a pseudogene. CDR3 size: 13 residues. CDR3 loop: CAALGDREYEQYF. The DNA for the CDR3 is TGTGCCGCCCTGGGGGACAGGGAATACGAGCAGTACTTC.

This chain connects TRBV7-2 to TRBJ2-7, with D maybe TRBD2 (5 bases). Trimming left V 1 base short and J 4 bases short, with 14 bases between. The CDR3 loop spans 15 amino acids. Germline V gene data show CDR1 as SGHTA and CDR2 as FQGNSA. The CDR3 here is CASSLVPSGSYEQYF. DNA of the CDR3: TGTGCCAGCAGCTTAGTGCCATCGGGGTCTTACGAGCAGTACTTC.

The chain employs TRBV5-1 and TRBJ1-2; D call uncertain. V was cut by 0 bases and J by 8 bases, with 14 bases left in between. From germline, CDR1 is SGHRS and CDR2 YFSETQ. This CDR3 region has 14 residues. The CDR3 nucleotides are TGCGCCAGCAGCTTGGGGGGTGCTCCGGGGGGCTACACCTTC. Translated: CASSLGGAPGGYTF.

A remark on this clone: Other DNA sequences in this sample translate to the same CDR3. This chain connects TRBV27 to TRBJ2-7, with 9 bases matching TRBD2. The trim removed 6 bases at V and 1 base at J, leaving 4 bases unmatched. This CDR3 spans 14 amino acids. From germline, CDR1 is MNHEY and CDR2 SMNVEV (reference sequence). The CDR3 here is CASSLTSGSYEQYF. The CDR3 DNA is TGTGCCAGCAGCCTGACTAGCGGATCCTACGAGCAGTACTTC.

This chain uses TRBV5-6 with TRBJ2-1, with a possible D match to TRBD1 (5 bases). The CDR3 spans 16 residues. Germline lookup yields CDR1 SGHDT and CDR2 YYEEEE. The V and J ends lost 1 base and 4 bases respectively, with 15 bases between them. The CDR3 loop reads CASSLFFYRSYNEQFF. The DNA of the CDR3 is TGTGCCAGCAGCTTGTTTTTCTACAGGAGTTACAATGAGCAGTTCTTC.

V usage is TRBV27 and J usage is TRBJ2-5; TRBD2 agrees at 12 bases. Germline loops: CDR1 MNHEY, CDR2 SMNVEV (reference sequence). The CDR3 length is 15 residues. V dropped 5 bases and J dropped 5; count of bases not matched to a gene: 6. The CDR3 DNA is TGTGCCAGCAGTGCGACTAGCGGGAGAGGGGAGACCCAGTACTTC. Amino acid sequence: CASSATSGRGETQYF.

This clone was seen more than once but under ten times. The chain uses TRBV5-3 and TRBJ1-5; TRBD1 is a possible D gene (5 bases). Being an ORF, TRBV5-3 has a function that is uncertain. V was trimmed by 7 bases and J by 5 bases, leaving 10 bases between them. The CDR3 length is 12 residues. The CDR3 coding sequence is TGTGCCAGAGTCAGGGTTGATCAGCCCCAGCATTTT. This sequence encodes CARVRVDQPQHF.

V gene TRBV2 combines with J gene TRBJ2-1, with a tentative D call TRBD2 (6 bases). Germline V gene sequence: CDR1 SNHLY, CDR2 FYNNEI. V lost 4 bases to trimming and J lost 7 bases, with 14 bases between them. CDR3 length equals 14 residues. CDR3 sequence reads: CASSAPRGLNEQFF. DNA of the CDR3: TGTGCCAGCAGTGCCCCTAGGGGACTTAATGAGCAGTTCTTC.

Comment on this clone: A read error may account for a junction end that differs from germline. This chain uses TRBV6-1 with TRBJ1-2; no definite D call. The CDR3 runs to 12 residues. Germline V gene sequence: CDR1 MNHNS, CDR2 SASEGT. The CDR3, as DNA: TGTGCCAGCAGCCCAAACAGATATGGCTACCCCTTC. Its translation is CASSPNRYGYPF.

The gene calls are TRBV25-1 and TRBJ2-5, with 7 positions matching TRBD2. There are 15 residues in the CDR3. The germline V gene encodes CDR1 MGHDK and CDR2 SYGVNS. Trimming took 3 bases from V and 7 from J; bases not matched to a gene: 11. CDR3 in DNA: TGTGCCAGCAGTGAGGGGGGGGAAGGGTGGGGGACCCAGTACTTC. Its protein is CASSEGGEGWGTQYF. The variable domain in full, with the rest retrieved from reference TRBV25-1 and TRBJ2-5, is EADIYQTPRYLVIGTGKKITLECSQTMGHDKMYWYQQDPGMELHLIHYSYGVNSTEKGDLSSESTVSRIRTEHFPLTLESARPSHTSQYLCASSEGGEGWGTQYFGPGTRLLVL.

Note on this clone: This sample includes further DNA sequences coding for the same CDR3. The chain uses TRBV18 and TRBJ1-1; D ambiguous. CDR1 KGHSH and CDR2 LQKENI come from the germline V gene. Trimming pared 4 bases from V and 0 bases from J, leaving 6 bases between. The CDR3 extends over 13 amino acids. The CDR3: CASSRALNTEAFF. The CDR3 DNA reads as TGTGCCAGCTCACGCGCGTTGAACACTGAAGCTTTCTTT.

This chain joins TRBV11-3 and TRBJ2-3, with D possibly matching TRBD2 (5 bases). V was shortened by 5 bases and J by 2 bases, with 20 bases between the two germline ends. Germline V gene lookup returns CDR1 SGHNT and CDR2 YENEEA. The CDR3 extends over 17 amino acids. CDR3 sequence (DNA): TGTGCCAGCAGCCGACCCCTCGCGGACTGCCCCACAGATACGCAGTATTTT. Its translation: CASSRPLADCPTDTQYF.

This clone has a single count. The gene calls are TRBV7-9 and TRBJ1-5; the match to TRBD1 covers 10 bases. Germline-derived CDR1 and CDR2 are SEHNR and FQNEAQ (reference sequence). The CDR3 covers 14 residues. Trimming removed 4 bases from V and 4 bases from J; junction bases left unmatched: 1. The CDR3 DNA follows: TGTGCCAGCAGCTGGACAGGGGGGAATCAGCCCCAGCATTTT. Translated, it gives CASSWTGGNQPQHF.

There are a few counts of this clone. The chain uses TRBV5-6 and TRBJ2-6; 7 nucleotides agree with TRBD1. Germline-derived CDR1 and CDR2 are SGHDT and YYEEEE. The CDR3 has 18 residues. Trimming took 4 bases from V and 0 from J; bases not matched to a gene: 10. CDR3 in DNA: TGTGCCAGCAGCCCGGCGGACAGGAGGCCCTCTGGGGCCAACGTCCTGACTTTC. Translation: CASSPADRRPSGANVLTF.

The chain recombines TRBV7-2 with TRBJ2-7; D possibly corresponds to TRBD1 (5 bases). CDR1 and CDR2 from the germline V gene are SGHTA and FQGNSA. V was pared by 3 bases and J by 5 bases, with 17 bases between. CDR3 length: 15 amino acids. Here the CDR3 DNA reads TGTGCCAGCAGCTTCTCCTCAGGGCAGGGCCACGAGCAGTACTTC. This sequence encodes CASSFSSGQGHEQYF.